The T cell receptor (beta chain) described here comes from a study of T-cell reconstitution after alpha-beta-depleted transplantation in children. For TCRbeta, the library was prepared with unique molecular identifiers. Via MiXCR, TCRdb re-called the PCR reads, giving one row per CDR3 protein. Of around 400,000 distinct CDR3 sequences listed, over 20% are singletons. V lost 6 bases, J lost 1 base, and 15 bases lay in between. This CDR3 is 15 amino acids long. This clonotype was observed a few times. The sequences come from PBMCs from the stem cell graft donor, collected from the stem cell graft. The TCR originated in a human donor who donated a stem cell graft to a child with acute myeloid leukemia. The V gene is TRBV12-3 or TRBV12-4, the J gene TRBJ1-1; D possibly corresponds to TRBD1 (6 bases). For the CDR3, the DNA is TGTGCCAGCAGCAACAGGGACATCAGGAACACTGAAGCTTTCTTT. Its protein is CASSNRDIRNTEAFF.